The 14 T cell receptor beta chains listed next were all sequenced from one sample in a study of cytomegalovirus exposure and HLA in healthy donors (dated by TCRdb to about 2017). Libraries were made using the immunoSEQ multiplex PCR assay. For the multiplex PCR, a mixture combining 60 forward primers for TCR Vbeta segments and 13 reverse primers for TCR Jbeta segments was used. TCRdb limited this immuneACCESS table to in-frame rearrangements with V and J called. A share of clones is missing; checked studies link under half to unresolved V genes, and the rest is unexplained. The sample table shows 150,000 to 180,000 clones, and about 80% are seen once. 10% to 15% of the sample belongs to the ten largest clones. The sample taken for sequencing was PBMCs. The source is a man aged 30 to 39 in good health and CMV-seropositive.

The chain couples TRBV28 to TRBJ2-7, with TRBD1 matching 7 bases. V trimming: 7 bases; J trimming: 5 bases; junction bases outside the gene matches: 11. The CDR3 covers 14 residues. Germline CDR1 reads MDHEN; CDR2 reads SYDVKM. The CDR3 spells CASTELDRADEQYF. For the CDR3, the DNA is TGTGCCAGCACCGAGCTTGACAGGGCCGACGAGCAGTACTTC.

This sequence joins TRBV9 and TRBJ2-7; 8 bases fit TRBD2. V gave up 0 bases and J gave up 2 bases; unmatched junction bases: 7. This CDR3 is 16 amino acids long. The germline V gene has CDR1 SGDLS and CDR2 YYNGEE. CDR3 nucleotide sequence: TGTGCCAGCAGCGTAGCGGCTCAAGCGGGAGCCTACGAGCAGTACTTC. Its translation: CASSVAAQAGAYEQYF.

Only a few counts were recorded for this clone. CDR3 protein: CASSQKGASLRGYTF. The CDR3 nucleotides are TGTGCCAGCAGCCAGAAGGGGGCAAGTCTCCGGGGCTACACCTTC. This rearrangement joins TRBV4-2 to TRBJ1-2, with 7 bases aligning to TRBD1. The germline V gene has CDR1 LGHNA and CDR2 YNFKEQ. V dropped 3 bases and J dropped 8; count of bases not matched to a gene: 12. The CDR3 is made up of 15 amino acids.

In DNA, the CDR3 is TGTGCCAGCAGCTTACAGTGGGAGACCCAGTACTTC. As protein: CASSLQWETQYF. The chain recombines TRBV7-9 with TRBJ2-5; D gene ambiguous. The CDR3 is made up of 12 amino acids. Germline CDR1 and CDR2: SEHNR and FQNEAQ (reference sequence). The V and J ends lost 2 bases and 5 bases respectively, with 6 bases between them.

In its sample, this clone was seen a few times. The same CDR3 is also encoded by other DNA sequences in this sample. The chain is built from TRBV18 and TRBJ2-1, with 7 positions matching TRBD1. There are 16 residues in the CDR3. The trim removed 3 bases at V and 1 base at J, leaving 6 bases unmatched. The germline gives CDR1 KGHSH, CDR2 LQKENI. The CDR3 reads CASSPGQGVSYNEQFF. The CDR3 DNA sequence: TGTGCCAGCTCACCTGGGCAGGGGGTTTCCTACAATGAGCAGTTCTTC.

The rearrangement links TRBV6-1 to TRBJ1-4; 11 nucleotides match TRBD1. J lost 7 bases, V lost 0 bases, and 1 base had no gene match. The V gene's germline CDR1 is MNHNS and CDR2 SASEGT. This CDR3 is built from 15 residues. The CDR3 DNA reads TGTGCCAGCAGTGAAGCAGGGACAGGGGGTGAAAAACTGTTTTTT. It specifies CASSEAGTGGEKLFF.

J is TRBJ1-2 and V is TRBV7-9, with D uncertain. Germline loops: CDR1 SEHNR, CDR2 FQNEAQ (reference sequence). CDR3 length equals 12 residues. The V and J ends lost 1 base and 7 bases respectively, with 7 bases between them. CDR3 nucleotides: TGTGCCAGCAGCTTAGATCGCGGTGGCTACACCTTC. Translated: CASSLDRGGYTF.

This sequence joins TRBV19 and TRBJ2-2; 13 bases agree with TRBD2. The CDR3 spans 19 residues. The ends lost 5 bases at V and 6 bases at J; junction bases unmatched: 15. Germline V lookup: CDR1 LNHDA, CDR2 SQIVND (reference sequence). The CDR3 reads CASSYLPTSGRAGSGELFF. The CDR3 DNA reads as TGTGCCAGTAGTTATCTCCCAACTAGCGGGAGGGCAGGGTCCGGGGAGCTGTTTTTT.

The CDR3 DNA is TGTGCCAGCAGTGGCGGTCTGGCTAGCAATTATGCCGGGGAGCTGTTTTTT. Translating gives CASSGGLASNYAGELFF. The V call is TRBV6-1, the J call TRBJ2-2, with a tentative D call TRBD2 (5 bases). The CDR3 length is 17 residues. V dropped 4 bases and J dropped 6 bases, with 21 bases sitting between them. Per the germline V gene, CDR1 is MNHNS and CDR2 is SASEGT.

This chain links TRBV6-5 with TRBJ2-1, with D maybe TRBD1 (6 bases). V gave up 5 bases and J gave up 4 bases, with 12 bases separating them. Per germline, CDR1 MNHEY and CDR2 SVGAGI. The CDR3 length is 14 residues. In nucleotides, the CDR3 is TGTGCCAGCAGTGAGGGACATCTATACAATGAGCAGTTCTTC. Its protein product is CASSEGHLYNEQFF.

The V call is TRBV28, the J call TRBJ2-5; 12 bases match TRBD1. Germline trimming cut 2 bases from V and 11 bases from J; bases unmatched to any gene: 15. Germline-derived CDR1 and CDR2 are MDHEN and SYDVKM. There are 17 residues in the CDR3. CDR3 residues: CASSLDRMGQGAPQQYF. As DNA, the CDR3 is TGTGCCAGCAGTTTAGATCGGATGGGACAGGGGGCTCCCCAGCAGTACTTC.

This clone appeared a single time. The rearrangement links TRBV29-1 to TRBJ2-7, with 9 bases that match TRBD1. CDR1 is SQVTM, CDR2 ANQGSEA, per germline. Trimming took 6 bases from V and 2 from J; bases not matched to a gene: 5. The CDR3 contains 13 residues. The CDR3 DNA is TGCAGCGTCGGGACAGGGAACACCTACGAGCAGTACTTC. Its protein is CSVGTGNTYEQYF.

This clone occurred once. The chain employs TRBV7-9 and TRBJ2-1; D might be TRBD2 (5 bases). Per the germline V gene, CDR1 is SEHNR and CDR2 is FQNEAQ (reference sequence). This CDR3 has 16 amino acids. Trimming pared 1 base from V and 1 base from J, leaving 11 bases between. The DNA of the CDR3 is TGTGCCAGCAGCTTAGTCGGACGGACTTCCTACAATGAGCAGTTCTTC. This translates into CASSLVGRTSYNEQFF. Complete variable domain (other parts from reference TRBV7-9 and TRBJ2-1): DTGVSQNPRHKITKRGQNVTFRCDPISEHNRLYWYRQTLGQGPEFLTYFQNEAQLEKSRLLSDRFSAERPKGSFSTLEIQRTEQGDSAMYLCASSLVGRTSYNEQFFGPGTRLTVL.

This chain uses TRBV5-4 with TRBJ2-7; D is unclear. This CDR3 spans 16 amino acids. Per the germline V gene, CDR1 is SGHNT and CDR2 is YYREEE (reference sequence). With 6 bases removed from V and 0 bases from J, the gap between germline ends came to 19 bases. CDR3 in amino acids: CASTIDPEVNSYEQYF. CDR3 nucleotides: TGTGCCAGCACCATCGACCCCGAGGTCAACTCCTACGAGCAGTACTTC.